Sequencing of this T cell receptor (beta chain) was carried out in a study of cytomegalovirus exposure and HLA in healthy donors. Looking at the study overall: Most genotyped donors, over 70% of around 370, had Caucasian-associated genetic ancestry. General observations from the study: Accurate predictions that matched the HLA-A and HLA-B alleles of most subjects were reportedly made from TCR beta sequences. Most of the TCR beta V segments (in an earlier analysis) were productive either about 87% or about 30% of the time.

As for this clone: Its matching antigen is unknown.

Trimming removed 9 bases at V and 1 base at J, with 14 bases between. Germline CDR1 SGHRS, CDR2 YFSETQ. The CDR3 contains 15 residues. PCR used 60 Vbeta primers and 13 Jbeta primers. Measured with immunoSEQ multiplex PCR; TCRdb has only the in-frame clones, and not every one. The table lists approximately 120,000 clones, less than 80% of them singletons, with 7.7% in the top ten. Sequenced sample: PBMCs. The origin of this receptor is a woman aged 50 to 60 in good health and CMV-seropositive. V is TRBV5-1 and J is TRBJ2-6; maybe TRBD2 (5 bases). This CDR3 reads CATAETGSGANVLTF. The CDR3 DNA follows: TGCGCCACAGCGGAGACGGGTTCTGGGGCCAACGTCCTGACTTTC.